The 20 T cell receptor beta chains below all came from one sample that was sequenced in a study of siplizumab effects on memory and regulatory T cells. Antigen specificity for these receptors is unknown. It was at 37°C and for five to seven days that the mixed lymphocyte reaction cells were cocultured. Assay: immunoSEQ multiplex PCR; the TCRdb copy retains only in-frame clones and omits some. The sample lists 12,000 or so clones, roughly 40% occurring once. Material for sequencing was CFSE-low (dividing) CD8+ T cells sorted from an allogeneic mixed lymphocyte reaction. The receptors originated from a human donor in good health; the cells came from an allogeneic mixed lymphocyte reaction.

The rearrangement joins TRBV6-1 to TRBJ2-7, with a weak D call TRBD1 (5 bases). The ends were cut back, 5 bases at V and 3 bases at J, with 11 bases in the middle. The CDR3 extends over 13 amino acids. Germline CDR1 and CDR2: MNHNS and SASEGT. DNA of the CDR3: TGTGCCAGCAGTTATTATCAGGGCTACGAGCAGTACTTC. Protein product: CASSYYQGYEQYF.

This clone was seen a few times. The chain has TRBV19 and TRBJ1-2; a possible D gene is TRBD1 (6 bases). This CDR3 is 14 amino acids long. CDR1 and CDR2 from the germline V gene are LNHDA and SQIVND (reference sequence). V lost 5 bases to trimming and J lost 0 bases, with 10 bases between them. As DNA, the CDR3 is TGTGCCAGTAGTTGGGCAGGGGCTAACTATGGCTACACCTTC. This translates into CASSWAGANYGYTF. Full variable domain (outside the CDR3, taken from reference TRBV19 and TRBJ1-2): DGGITQSPKYLFRKEGQNVTLSCEQNLNHDAMYWYRQDPGQGLRLIYYSQIVNDFQKGDIAEGYSVSREKKESFPLTVTSAQKNPTAFYLCASSWAGANYGYTFGSGTRLTVV.

This clone is medium-sized within its sample. The CDR3 region has the DNA TGTGCCAGCAGCGAGGGACTGTATACAGATACGCAGTATTTT. Protein product: CASSEGLYTDTQYF. The chain joins TRBV7-9 to TRBJ2-3; D is possibly TRBD2 (6 bases). The V gene's germline CDR1 is SEHNR and CDR2 FQNEAQ (reference sequence). This CDR3 is built from 14 residues. The ends were cut back, 5 bases at V and 3 bases at J, with 12 bases in the middle.

The chain employs TRBV7-9 and TRBJ2-1; D possibly corresponds to TRBD2 (6 bases). V was shortened by 5 bases and J by 3 bases, with 14 bases between the two germline ends. The germline V gene has CDR1 SEHNR and CDR2 FQNEAQ (reference sequence). This CDR3 contains 15 residues. This chain's CDR3 is CASSPSGFVYNEQFF. The CDR3 nucleotides read TGTGCCAGCAGCCCGAGCGGGTTCGTCTACAATGAGCAGTTCTTC.

This clone counts as medium-sized. This chain connects TRBV7-9 to TRBJ1-2; 9 nucleotides match TRBD1. Germline V gene sequence: CDR1 SEHNR, CDR2 FQNEAQ (reference sequence). The CDR3 loop spans 13 amino acids. Germline trimming cut 6 bases from V and 7 bases from J; bases unmatched to any gene: 6. The CDR3, as DNA: TGTGCCAGCAGGTCGGGACAGGGAATTGGCTACACCTTC. Its protein is CASRSGQGIGYTF.

This clone was observed a few times. The genes are TRBV11-2 and TRBJ2-5, with D hard to call. V was clipped by 0 bases and J by 1 base, with 9 bases between them. The CDR3 length is 15 residues. Germline loops: CDR1 SGHAT, CDR2 FQNNGV. The CDR3 DNA reads as TGTGCCAGCAGCTTAGAGGCTAGTCCCCAAGAGACCCAGTACTTC. This codes for CASSLEASPQETQYF.

The chain is built from TRBV11-1 and TRBJ2-7, with TRBD1 identical over 7 bases. J was trimmed by 0 bases and V by 4 bases; bases with no gene match: 6. The germline V gene encodes CDR1 SGHAT and CDR2 FQDESV (reference sequence). The CDR3 covers 15 residues. The CDR3 nucleotides are TGTGCCAGCAGCTCCGGGACAGATAGCTCCTACGAGCAGTACTTC. It translates to CASSSGTDSSYEQYF.

This rearrangement joins TRBV19 to TRBJ1-2; possible D gene TRBD1, 6 bases. From germline, CDR1 is LNHDA and CDR2 SQIVND (reference sequence). The ends were cut back, 2 bases at V and 1 base at J, with 11 bases in the middle. This CDR3 has 15 residues. In DNA, the CDR3 is TGTGCCAGTAGTATATGGACAGCTGTTAACTATGGCTACACCTTC. It specifies CASSIWTAVNYGYTF.

This rearrangement joins TRBV18 to TRBJ1-1, with a weak D call TRBD1 (6 bases). This CDR3 has 17 amino acids. V was clipped by 3 bases and J by 4 bases, with 21 bases between them. CDR1 is KGHSH, CDR2 LQKENI, per germline. CDR3 nucleotide sequence: TGTGCCAGCTCACCCTTACAGGGTGAGGGAATGAGCACTGAAGCTTTCTTT. This sequence encodes CASSPLQGEGMSTEAFF.

This clone was detected once. The V and J genes are TRBV29-1 and TRBJ1-1, with unresolved D. V was shortened by 6 bases and J by 4 bases, with 9 bases between the two germline ends. The length of the CDR3 is 11 residues. CDR1 is SQVTM and CDR2 is ANQGSEA in the germline V gene. CDR3 protein: CSVPTGTEAFF. As DNA, the CDR3 is TGCAGCGTGCCGACGGGCACTGAAGCTTTCTTT.

This clone was observed a few times. This chain joins TRBV7-9 and TRBJ2-5; possible D gene TRBD1, 6 bases. V lost 5 bases to trimming and J lost 0 bases, with 13 bases between them. The CDR3 is 15 amino acids. Germline V gene sequence: CDR1 SEHNR, CDR2 FQNEAQ (reference sequence). CDR3 in amino acids: CASSQGSVYQETQYF. The CDR3 bases are TGTGCCAGCAGCCAGGGGTCCGTGTACCAAGAGACCCAGTACTTC.

Comment on this clone: With a much larger clone just one base away, this may be a read error. The sample has other DNA sequences that encode this CDR3 too. The V call is TRBV10-3, the J call TRBJ2-2, with TRBD2 identical over 9 bases. The CDR3 contains 18 residues. Germline V gene lookup returns CDR1 ENHRY and CDR2 SYGVKD. Germline trimming cut 0 bases from V and 2 bases from J; bases unmatched to any gene: 7. As DNA, the CDR3 is TGTGCCATCAGTGAGTCGATAGCGGGGGCCTCAAACACCGGGGAGCTGTTTTTT. As protein: CAISESIAGASNTGELFF.

The CDR3 is CASSETGSGGYTF. CDR3 sequence (DNA): TGTGCCAGCAGCGAGACAGGGAGCGGGGGCTACACCTTC. This chain uses TRBV6-1 with TRBJ1-2, with 7 positions matching TRBD1. Germline V gene sequence: CDR1 MNHNS, CDR2 SASEGT. This CDR3 comprises 13 residues. The V and J ends lost 6 bases and 8 bases, in that order; junction bases with no gene match: 9.

Within the sample, this clone is medium-sized. V usage is TRBV18 and J usage is TRBJ2-7; TRBD1 might be the D (6 bases). Trimming took off 4 bases at V and 7 bases at J, with 20 bases between the two ends. The germline V gene encodes CDR1 KGHSH and CDR2 LQKENI. The CDR3 consists of 15 residues. CDR3 protein: CASSHLLTGLGEQYF. CDR3 bases: TGTGCCAGCTCACACCTTCTGACAGGTTTGGGTGAGCAGTACTTC.

This clone is a singleton in its sample. The V and J genes are TRBV6-6 and TRBJ1-1, with D possibly TRBD1 on 6 matching bases. Germline CDR1 and CDR2: MNHNY and SVGAGI (reference sequence). The CDR3 length is 13 residues. V was clipped by 6 bases and J by 4 bases, with 12 bases between them. CDR3 sequence: CASSSGASTEAFF. DNA of the CDR3: TGTGCCAGCAGCTCAGGGGCTTCCACTGAAGCTTTCTTT.

The chain links TRBV2 to TRBJ2-1; TRBD2 agrees at 7 bases. The trim removed 6 bases at V and 0 bases at J, leaving 8 bases unmatched. Per the germline V gene, CDR1 is SNHLY and CDR2 is FYNNEI. The CDR3 loop spans 16 amino acids. The CDR3 reads CASRLSWTSSYNEQFF. The CDR3 coding sequence is TGTGCCAGCAGACTCTCCTGGACTAGCTCCTACAATGAGCAGTTCTTC.

The genes are TRBV9 and TRBJ2-7; TRBD2 agrees at 9 bases. CDR1 and CDR2 (germline): SGDLS, YYNGEE. The CDR3 is made up of 14 amino acids. V dropped 4 bases and J dropped 0; count of bases not matched to a gene: 2. CDR3 nucleotide sequence: TGTGCCAGCAGCCTAGCGGGGAGCTCCTACGAGCAGTACTTC. This sequence encodes CASSLAGSSYEQYF.

This clone was detected a few times. The chain has TRBV7-9 and TRBJ2-1; TRBD2 aligns across 10 bases. The CDR3 covers 16 residues. The V and J ends lost 5 bases and 0 bases, in that order; junction bases with no gene match: 4. The germline V gene encodes CDR1 SEHNR and CDR2 FQNEAQ (reference sequence). Here the CDR3 reads CASSPLAGGSYNEQFF. CDR3 coding DNA: TGTGCCAGCAGCCCCTTAGCGGGAGGCTCCTACAATGAGCAGTTCTTC.

The rearrangement links TRBV4-3 to TRBJ2-7; D ambiguous. V was cut by 3 bases and J by 4 bases, with 13 bases left in between. CDR3 length: 14 amino acids. Germline values: CDR1 LGHNA, CDR2 YSLEER. DNA of the CDR3: TGCGCCAGCAGCCAGGTGCGCCTTGGGTACGAGCAGTACTTC. Its protein product is CASSQVRLGYEQYF.

CDR3: CASSQGQDYLGYTF. CDR3 sequence (DNA): TGTGCCAGCTCACAAGGACAGGACTACTTGGGCTACACCTTC. The J gene is TRBJ1-2, the V gene TRBV18; the match to TRBD1 covers 7 bases. Losses at the gene ends were 4 bases for V and 8 bases for J; bases not matched to a gene: 10. This CDR3 region has 14 residues. Germline V gene data show CDR1 as KGHSH and CDR2 as LQKENI.